The text below deals with one TCR beta chain. Its target is unknown. The entry originates in a study of T cells in Graves' hyperthyroidism and ophthalmopathy. Overall study findings and caveats: The model foresaw ophthalmopathy a median approximately 6.1 months prior to onset. Within blood appeared most thyroid clonotypes that had expanded above 0.001.

Amplification of TCR beta CDR3 regions was performed using RNA transcripts as template. First-round RT-PCR of the TCR CDR3 relied on the HTBI primer set. Each CDR3 protein gets one entry after TCRdb re-called the multiplex PCR reads with MiXCR. The repertoire holds approximately 400,000 distinct CDR3 sequences, with 25% as singletons. V was shortened by 8 bases and J by 2 bases, with 8 bases between the two germline ends. CDR3 size: 12 residues. The rearrangement links TRBV12-3 or TRBV12-4 to TRBJ2-3, with D unresolved. The sequencing sample was made of blood. The TCR sequence derives from a man between 50 and 59 years old with Graves' hyperthyroidism. In nucleotides, the CDR3 is TGTGCCAGCGGAACGGCCACAGATACGCAGTATTTT. The encoded protein is CASGTATDTQYF.